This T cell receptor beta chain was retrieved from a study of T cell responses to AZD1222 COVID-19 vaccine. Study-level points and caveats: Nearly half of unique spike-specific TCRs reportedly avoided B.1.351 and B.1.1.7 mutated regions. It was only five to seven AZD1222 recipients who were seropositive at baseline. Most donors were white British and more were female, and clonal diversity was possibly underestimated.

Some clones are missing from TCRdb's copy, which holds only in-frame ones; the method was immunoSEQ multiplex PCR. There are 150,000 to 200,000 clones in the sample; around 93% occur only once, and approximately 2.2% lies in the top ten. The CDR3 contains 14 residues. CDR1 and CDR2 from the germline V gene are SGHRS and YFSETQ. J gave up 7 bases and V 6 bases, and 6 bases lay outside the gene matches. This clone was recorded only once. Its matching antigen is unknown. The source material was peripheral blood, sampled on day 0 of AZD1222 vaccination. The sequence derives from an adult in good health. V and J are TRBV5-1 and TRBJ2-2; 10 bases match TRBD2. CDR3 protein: CASTARTSGGELFF. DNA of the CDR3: TGCGCCAGCACCGCCAGGACTAGCGGCGGGGAGCTGTTTTTT. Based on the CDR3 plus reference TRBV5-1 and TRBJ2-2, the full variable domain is KAGVTQTPRYLIKTRGQQVTLSCSPISGHRSVSWYQQTPGQGLQFLFEYFSETQRNKGNFPGRFSGRQFSNSRSEMNVSTLELGDSALYLCASTARTSGGELFFGEGSRLTVL.